What follows are 32 T cell receptor beta chains derived from one specimen sequenced in a study of shared clonotypes between healthy human individuals. TCRdb's table, derived via immunoSEQ multiplex PCR, lists solely in-frame clones and lacks some. The repertoire includes over 850,000 clones, about four fifths of them detected once, and approximately 0.5% sits in the top ten. The sample taken for sequencing was memory CD4+ T cells from PBMCs. Subset defined: CD45RA-negative fraction. The receptor set was obtained from a man younger than 35 in good health. Some clones in this sample may be carry-over from other donors' samples.

CDR3 amino acids: CASSWVGQPQHF. The DNA of the CDR3 is TGTGCCAGCAGTTGGGTGGGTCAGCCCCAGCATTTT. The rearrangement uses TRBV28 and TRBJ1-5, with D uncertain. The CDR3 covers 12 residues. Trimming pared 4 bases from V and 6 bases from J, leaving 7 bases between. The germline V gene has CDR1 MDHEN and CDR2 SYDVKM.

The genes are TRBV5-4 and TRBJ1-1; no reliable D call. The germline V and J ends were trimmed by 2 bases and 7 bases, with 15 bases remaining between them. The CDR3 totals 14 residues. Germline V gene lookup returns CDR1 SGHNT and CDR2 YYREEE (reference sequence). The CDR3 DNA sequence: TGTGCCAGCAGCTTCTATAGTCCCGGCGGTGAAGCTTTCTTT. Translated, it gives CASSFYSPGGEAFF.

This clone was recorded a few times. V and J are TRBV18 and TRBJ1-1; no clear D. V was cut by 3 bases and J by 1 base, with 9 bases left in between. The germline V gene encodes CDR1 KGHSH and CDR2 LQKENI. The CDR3 is 14 residues long. For the CDR3, the DNA is TGTGCCAGCTCACCGGAGGGCGGGAACACTGAAGCTTTCTTT. Translating gives CASSPEGGNTEAFF.

V is TRBV11-2 and J is TRBJ2-2; D tentatively reads TRBD1 or TRBD2 (7 bases each). Trimming stripped 2 bases from V and 3 bases from J, with 22 bases between. The V gene's germline CDR1 is SGHAT and CDR2 FQNNGV. The CDR3 sequence is 19 residues long. The CDR3: CASSLMGLPGGAYTGELFF. The DNA of the CDR3 is TGTGCCAGCAGCTTAATGGGACTTCCAGGGGGGGCTTACACCGGGGAGCTGTTTTTT. Complete variable domain (other parts from reference TRBV11-2 and TRBJ2-2): EAGVAQSPRYKIIEKRQSVAFWCNPISGHATLYWYQQILGQGPKLLIQFQNNGVVDDSQLPKDRFSAERLKGVDSTLKIQPAKLEDSAVYLCASSLMGLPGGAYTGELFFGEGSRLTVL.

The CDR3 loop is CASTPHGGTGVYGYTF. In DNA form, the CDR3 reads TGTGCCAGTACCCCACACGGGGGGACAGGGGTTTATGGCTACACCTTC. V usage is TRBV19 and J usage is TRBJ1-2; 10 bases line up with TRBD1. The V gene's germline CDR1 is LNHDA and CDR2 SQIVND (reference sequence). V was clipped by 7 bases and J by 5 bases; unmatched bases: 13. This CDR3 has 16 residues.

This clone came up once. The rearrangement uses TRBV4-1 and TRBJ1-4; maybe TRBD1 (5 bases). Looked up from germline, CDR1 is MGHRA and CDR2 is YSYEKL. V was trimmed by 4 bases and J by 15 bases, leaving 24 bases between them. The CDR3 totals 15 residues. CDR3 residues: CASSRPGVPLGTLFF. In DNA, the CDR3 is TGCGCCAGCAGCCGACCGGGGGTCCCGCTCGGTACTTTGTTTTTT.

This chain uses TRBV28 with TRBJ1-1; D is unclear. The germline V and J ends were trimmed by 8 bases and 2 bases, with 6 bases remaining between them. Germline V gives CDR1 MDHEN, CDR2 SYDVKM. The CDR3 has 11 amino acids. DNA of the CDR3: TGTGCCAGCTACCGAAACACTGAAGCTTTCTTT. Its protein is CASYRNTEAFF.

J is TRBJ1-1 and V is TRBV18; the D gene is possibly TRBD1 (5 bases). Germline loops: CDR1 KGHSH, CDR2 LQKENI. V shed 6 bases and J shed 4 bases, with 15 bases lying between them. This CDR3 region has 14 residues. The CDR3 region is CASSNGGAATEAFF. Here the CDR3 DNA reads TGTGCCAGCTCCAACGGCGGGGCGGCCACTGAAGCTTTCTTT.

This rearrangement joins TRBV5-1 to TRBJ2-5, with a weak D call TRBD2 (5 bases). The CDR3 spans 16 residues. The V end lost 2 bases, the J end lost 5 bases, and 19 bases lay between the germline ends. Germline CDR1 is SGHRS and CDR2 is YFSETQ. CDR3 sequence (DNA): TGCGCCAGCAGCTTATACGGGAACACGGGTGGGGAGACCCAGTACTTC. This codes for CASSLYGNTGGETQYF.

This clone was counted between two and nine times. This sequence joins TRBV7-3 and TRBJ1-5, with no clear D. Trimming shortened V by 2 bases and J by 4 bases, and 12 bases separated the two germline ends. This CDR3 has 15 amino acids. Looked up from germline, CDR1 is SGHTA and CDR2 is FQGTGA. CDR3 loop: CASSLSESGNQPQHF. CDR3 bases: TGTGCCAGCAGCTTATCAGAGTCGGGTAATCAGCCCCAGCATTTT.

Worth noting for this clone: Other nucleotide sequences in the sample specify the same CDR3. The rearrangement joins TRBV9 to TRBJ2-3; the match to TRBD1 covers 8 bases. The CDR3 has 15 amino acids. Germline values: CDR1 SGDLS, CDR2 YYNGEE. V gave up 0 bases and J gave up 3 bases; unmatched junction bases: 3. For the CDR3, the DNA is TGTGCCAGCAGCGTAGGAACAGGGGGGACAGATACGCAGTATTTT. Protein: CASSVGTGGTDTQYF.

This clone was counted once. This chain joins TRBV6-1 and TRBJ2-7; TRBD2 agrees at 7 bases. V shed 3 bases and J 2 bases; nucleotides not matched to a gene: 19. Looked up from germline, CDR1 is MNHNS and CDR2 is SASEGT. This CDR3 is built from 19 residues. DNA for the CDR3: TGTGCCAGCAGTGAGGTTCTGGGGAGGGTAGCGGGTACACCCTACGAGCAGTACTTC. Protein: CASSEVLGRVAGTPYEQYF.

The V gene is TRBV7-9, the J gene TRBJ2-3, with D unresolved. Germline CDR1 and CDR2: SEHNR and FQNEAQ (reference sequence). Trimming cost V 5 bases and J 0 bases, with 15 bases left between them. This CDR3 spans 16 amino acids. The DNA for the CDR3 is TGTGCCAGCAGCCCGTGGCCCGGCGGAAGCACAGATACGCAGTATTTT. It translates to CASSPWPGGSTDTQYF.

The rearrangement uses TRBV18 and TRBJ2-7, with TRBD1 identical over 11 bases. CDR1 is KGHSH and CDR2 is LQKENI in the germline V gene. The CDR3 covers 13 residues. V gave up 6 bases and J gave up 6 bases; unmatched junction bases: 4. The CDR3 sequence is CASSGQGDSEQYF. In nucleotides, the CDR3 is TGTGCCAGCTCGGGACAGGGGGACTCCGAGCAGTACTTC.

V gene TRBV19 combines with J gene TRBJ2-7; 11 bases fit TRBD2. The CDR3 consists of 16 residues. Germline loops: CDR1 LNHDA, CDR2 SQIVND (reference sequence). Trimming at V came to 10 bases and at J to 0 bases, leaving 11 bases not matched to a gene. CDR3 nucleotides: TGTGCCACCACTAGCGGGAGTCTTGGGAGCTCCTACGAGCAGTACTTC. This sequence encodes CATTSGSLGSSYEQYF.

As regards this clone: The sample carries other DNA sequences with the same CDR3. This chain joins TRBV28 and TRBJ1-2; D is unclear. The V gene's germline CDR1 is MDHEN and CDR2 SYDVKM. The V gene lost 6 bases and the J gene lost 0 bases, with 2 bases spanning the gap. The CDR3 has 11 residues. The CDR3 DNA reads TGTGCCAGCAGCCCTAACTATGGCTACACCTTC. This sequence encodes CASSPNYGYTF.

This clone has a single count. The rearrangement uses TRBV28 and TRBJ2-2; TRBD1 might be the D (6 bases). Per the germline V gene, CDR1 is MDHEN and CDR2 is SYDVKM. The V end lost 9 bases, the J end lost 3 bases, and 11 bases lay between the germline ends. This CDR3 has 13 amino acids. CDR3 sequence (DNA): TGTGCCAGTCCGGACAGATACACCGGGGAGCTGTTTTTT. It codes for CASPDRYTGELFF.

This chain joins TRBV28 and TRBJ1-2, with a tentative D call TRBD1 (6 bases). The CDR3 is made up of 15 amino acids. CDR1 is MDHEN and CDR2 is SYDVKM in the germline V gene. V lost 4 bases to trimming and J lost 3 bases, with 15 bases between them. The CDR3 sequence: CASSSPGGADYGYTF. The CDR3 DNA sequence: TGTGCCAGCAGTTCCCCGGGGGGCGCAGACTATGGCTACACCTTC.

The chain recombines TRBV4-1 with TRBJ2-7; TRBD1 aligns across 8 bases. Germline V gene lookup returns CDR1 MGHRA and CDR2 YSYEKL. This CDR3 has 14 residues. J lost 3 bases, V lost 5 bases, and 6 bases had no gene match. Here the CDR3 reads CASSTGQGNYEQYF. The DNA of the CDR3 is TGCGCCAGCAGCACAGGACAGGGCAACTACGAGCAGTACTTC.

CDR3 sequence reads: CATSRGSETQYF. The CDR3 coding sequence is TGTGCCACCAGCAGAGGTTCAGAGACCCAGTACTTC. The chain couples TRBV15 to TRBJ2-5; D unclear. CDR3 length: 12 amino acids. Germline values: CDR1 LNHNV, CDR2 YYDKDF (reference sequence). V lost 1 base to trimming and J lost 4 bases, with 4 bases between them.

V gene TRBV11-2 combines with J gene TRBJ2-3, with TRBD2 as a possible D gene (5 bases). The CDR3 runs to 17 residues. Looked up from germline, CDR1 is SGHAT and CDR2 is FQNNGV. V lost 5 bases and J 6 bases, leaving 24 bases between the germline ends. For the CDR3, the DNA is TGTGCCAGCAGCCCCCGTAGGAACCCGGGAAATGGGGATACGCAGTATTTT. As protein: CASSPRRNPGNGDTQYF.

This chain uses TRBV6-5 with TRBJ2-2, with D hard to call. V gave up 8 bases and J gave up 6 bases, with 7 bases separating them. CDR1 is MNHEY and CDR2 is SVGAGI in the germline V gene. The CDR3 spans 11 residues. The DNA for the CDR3 is TGTGCCAGCCAGAAGGCCGGGGAGCTGTTTTTT. Amino acid sequence: CASQKAGELFF.

V gene TRBV27 combines with J gene TRBJ2-5; 9 nucleotides line up with TRBD2. Unmatched junction bases numbered 8, after V lost 3 bases and J lost 6 bases. CDR1 and CDR2 (germline): MNHEY, SMNVEV (reference sequence). This CDR3 is 15 amino acids long. The DNA for the CDR3 is TGTGCCAGCAGTTTTGGCGGGAGGGCCGTAAAGACCCAGTACTTC. Translation gives CASSFGGRAVKTQYF.

The chain couples TRBV27 to TRBJ2-5; TRBD2 matches 15 bases. CDR3 size: 18 residues. V trimming: 4 bases; J trimming: 5 bases; junction bases outside the gene matches: 11. CDR1 is MNHEY and CDR2 is SMNVEV in the germline V gene (reference sequence). CDR3 protein: CASSSRTSGRAAGETQYF. The CDR3 DNA reads as TGTGCCAGCAGTTCGCGGACTAGCGGGAGGGCCGCGGGTGAGACCCAGTACTTC.

This clone showed up just once. This sequence joins TRBV5-1 and TRBJ2-2; D may be TRBD2 (5 bases). Germline V gene sequence: CDR1 SGHRS, CDR2 YFSETQ. The germline V and J ends were trimmed by 1 base and 4 bases, with 8 bases remaining between them. The CDR3 extends over 14 amino acids. The CDR3 region is CASSLRESTGELFF. The DNA of the CDR3 is TGCGCCAGCAGCTTGAGGGAGAGCACCGGGGAGCTGTTTTTT.

Note on this clone: A much larger clone differs from this one at a single base, so this may be a read error. DNA for the CDR3: TGTGCCAGCAGCCAGACAGTGAACACTGAAGCTTTCTTT. Protein product: CASSQTVNTEAFF. The chain couples TRBV7-8 to TRBJ1-1; maybe TRBD1 (5 bases). With 5 bases removed from V and 0 bases from J, the gap between germline ends came to 7 bases. CDR3 length equals 13 residues. Germline CDR1 is SGHVS and CDR2 is FQNEAQ.

The CDR3 reads CATSRAPGLAGNEQFF. DNA of the CDR3: TGTGCCACCAGCAGGGCTCCGGGACTAGCGGGCAATGAGCAGTTCTTC. The V and J genes are TRBV15 and TRBJ2-1; TRBD2 matches at 12 bases. The CDR3 spans 16 residues. Germline V lookup: CDR1 LNHNV, CDR2 YYDKDF (reference sequence). V shed 3 bases, J shed 6 bases, and the junction held 6 bases outside the gene matches.

This chain connects TRBV25-1 to TRBJ1-5; D not certain. Trimming shortened V by 3 bases and J by 3 bases, and 15 bases separated the two germline ends. The CDR3 contains 16 residues. Per the germline V gene, CDR1 is MGHDK and CDR2 is SYGVNS. CDR3 in amino acids: CASSDARRRDNQPQHF. DNA of the CDR3: TGTGCCAGCAGTGACGCCCGCCGGCGGGACAATCAGCCCCAGCATTTT. The variable domain in full, completed from reference TRBV25-1 and TRBJ1-5, reads EADIYQTPRYLVIGTGKKITLECSQTMGHDKMYWYQQDPGMELHLIHYSYGVNSTEKGDLSSESTVSRIRTEHFPLTLESARPSHTSQYLCASSDARRRDNQPQHFGDGTRLSIL.

The rearrangement joins TRBV7-9 to TRBJ2-3; tentatively, D is TRBD1 (5 bases). The germline CDR1 and CDR2 sequences are SEHNR and FQNEAQ (reference sequence). The germline V and J ends were trimmed by 4 bases and 4 bases, with 21 bases remaining between them. CDR3 length: 17 residues. The CDR3 DNA reads as TGTGCCAGCAGCTCCCAGGGTGACAGTCCTTACCCAGATACGCAGTATTTT. This encodes CASSSQGDSPYPDTQYF.

The chain is built from TRBV5-1 and TRBJ2-1; 8 nucleotides match TRBD2. Trimming cost V 0 bases and J 5 bases; bases outside gene matches: 7. This CDR3 is built from 16 residues. From germline, CDR1 is SGHRS and CDR2 YFSETQ. CDR3 bases: TGCGCCAGCAGCTTGGCCAGCGGAGCGGGAGACAATGAGCAGTTCTTC. Protein product: CASSLASGAGDNEQFF.

The chain joins TRBV30 to TRBJ2-5; D not resolved. V dropped 0 bases and J dropped 2 bases, with 7 bases sitting between them. The CDR3 length is 13 residues. Germline V gives CDR1 GTSNPN, CDR2 SVGIG (reference sequence). DNA of the CDR3: TGTGCCTGGAGTGTAGAGATTCAAGAGACCCAGTACTTC. Amino acid sequence: CAWSVEIQETQYF.

This clone was detected only a few times. This chain joins TRBV27 and TRBJ1-4; 7 bases are a match to TRBD1. The CDR3 consists of 15 residues. The ends lost 3 bases at V and 4 bases at J; junction bases unmatched: 5. CDR1 is MNHEY and CDR2 is SMNVEV in the germline V gene (reference sequence). The CDR3 DNA reads as TGTGCCAGCAGTTTGCGGGGACAGAGTAATGAAAAACTGTTTTTT. Translating it yields CASSLRGQSNEKLFF.